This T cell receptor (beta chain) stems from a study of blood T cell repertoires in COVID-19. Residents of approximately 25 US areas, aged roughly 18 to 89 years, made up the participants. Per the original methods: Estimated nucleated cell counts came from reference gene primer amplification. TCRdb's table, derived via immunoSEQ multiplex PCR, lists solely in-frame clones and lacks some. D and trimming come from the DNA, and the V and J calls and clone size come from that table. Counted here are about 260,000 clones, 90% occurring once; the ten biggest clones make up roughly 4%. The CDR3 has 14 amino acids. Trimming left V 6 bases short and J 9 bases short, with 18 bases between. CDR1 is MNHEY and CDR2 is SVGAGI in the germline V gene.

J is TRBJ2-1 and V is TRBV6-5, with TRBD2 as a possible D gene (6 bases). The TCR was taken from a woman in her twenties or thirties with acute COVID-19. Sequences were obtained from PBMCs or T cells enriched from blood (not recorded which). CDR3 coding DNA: TGTGCCAGCAGGCCCACTGGGGGGACCGCTGAGCAGTTCTTC. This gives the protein CASRPTGGTAEQFF.